Described below is a single TCR beta chain sequence and its context. Its antigen is not known. Using a J-beta primer mix together with a sample-barcoded 5' primer, a second PCR was run for roughly 7 to 11 cycles. Each CDR3 protein gets one entry after TCRdb re-called the 5' RACE reads with MiXCR. The sample gives 760,000 or so distinct CDR3 sequences, roughly 25% of which show up once; roughly 9% is in the top ten. The data are from a study of blood T cells in healthy people across ages. Study observations and caveats: Estimates based on one million T cells were treated as lower bounds.

CDR3 length: 16 residues. Germline assignment: CDR1 LGHNA and CDR2 YNFKEQ. The V segment lost 1 base and the J segment 0 bases; nucleotides outside the gene matches: 3. These data also formed part of another study, on T cells of mothers and their children. This second study notes: cDNA synthesis used all extracted RNA, approximately 1.4 ug per 15 ul.

The sequence was obtained from a boy between 10 and 17 years old in good health. What was sequenced was blood. The chain recombines TRBV4-2 with TRBJ2-1; the match to TRBD2 covers 7 bases. DNA of the CDR3: TGTGCCAGCAGCCAAGGGCGGGGGAGCTCCTACAATGAGCAGTTCTTC. Protein product: CASSQGRGSSYNEQFF.